This TCR beta chain was identified during a study of T cell repertoires in cytomegalovirus infection. Overall study context: CMV epitopes that were recently identified and HLA-C-restricted were used alongside well-studied HLA-B-restricted ones. The public TCR beta signatures pointed to both CMV infection and matching HLA type. Study-wide results and caveats: There were carriers of CMV plus the relevant HLA, and cumulative public TCR beta family frequency identified them. The ex vivo response was dominated by HLA-C-restricted CMV-specific TCR beta clonotypes.

Details on this clonotype: Antigen: not known.

One entry per CDR3 protein results from TCRdb running MiXCR on the reads. The sample lists about 890,000 distinct CDR3 sequences; roughly 31% were seen once. Germline V gene data show CDR1 as SEHNR and CDR2 as FQNEAQ (reference sequence). V dropped 2 bases and J dropped 8 bases, with 13 bases sitting between them. The CDR3 loop spans 15 amino acids. The chain recombines TRBV7-9 with TRBJ1-6; D not certain. The clonotype comes from a human donor in good health (CMV status not recorded). Some clones in this sample may be carry-over from other donors' samples. Sequencing was performed on cultured CD8+ T cells from PBMCs, taken from culture after CMV antigen stimulation. The CDR3, as DNA: TGTGCCAGCAGCTTAATAGGTAACCGAGATTCACCCCTCCACTTT. Encoded protein: CASSLIGNRDSPLHF. Supplemented by reference TRBV7-9 and TRBJ1-6, the full variable domain reads DTGVSQNPRHKITKRGQNVTFRCDPISEHNRLYWYRQTLGQGPEFLTYFQNEAQLEKSRLLSDRFSAERPKGSFSTLEIQRTEQGDSAMYLCASSLIGNRDSPLHFGNGTRLTVT.